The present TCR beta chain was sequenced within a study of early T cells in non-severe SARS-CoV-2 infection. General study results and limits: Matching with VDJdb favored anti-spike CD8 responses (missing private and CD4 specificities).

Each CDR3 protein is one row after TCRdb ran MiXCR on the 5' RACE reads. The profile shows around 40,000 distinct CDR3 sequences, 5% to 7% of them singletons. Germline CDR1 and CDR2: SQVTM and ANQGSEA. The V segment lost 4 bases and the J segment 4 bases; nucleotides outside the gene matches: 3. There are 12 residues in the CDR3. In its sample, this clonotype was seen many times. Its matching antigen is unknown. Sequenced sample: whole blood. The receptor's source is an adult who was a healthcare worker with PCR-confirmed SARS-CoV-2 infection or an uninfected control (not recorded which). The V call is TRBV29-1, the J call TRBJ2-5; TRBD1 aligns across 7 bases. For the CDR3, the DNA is TGCAGCGTTGTGAGGGGGCGAGAGACCCAGTACTTC. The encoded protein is CSVVRGRETQYF.